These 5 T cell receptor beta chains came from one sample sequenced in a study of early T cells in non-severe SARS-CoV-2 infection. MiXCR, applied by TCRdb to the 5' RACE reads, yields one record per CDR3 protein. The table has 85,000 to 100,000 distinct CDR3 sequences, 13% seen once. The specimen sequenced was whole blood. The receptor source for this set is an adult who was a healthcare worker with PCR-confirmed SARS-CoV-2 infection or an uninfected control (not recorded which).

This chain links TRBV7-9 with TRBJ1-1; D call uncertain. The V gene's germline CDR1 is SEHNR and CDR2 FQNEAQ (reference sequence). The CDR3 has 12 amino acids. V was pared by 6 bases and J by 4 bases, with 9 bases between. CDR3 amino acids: CASRYGGTEAFF. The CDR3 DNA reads TGTGCCAGCAGGTATGGAGGCACTGAAGCTTTCTTT.

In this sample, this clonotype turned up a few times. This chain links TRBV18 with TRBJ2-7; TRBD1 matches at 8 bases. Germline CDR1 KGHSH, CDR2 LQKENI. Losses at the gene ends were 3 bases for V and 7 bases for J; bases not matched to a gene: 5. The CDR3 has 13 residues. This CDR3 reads CASSPGQGVEQYF. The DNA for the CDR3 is TGTGCCAGCTCACCCGGACAGGGAGTGGAGCAGTACTTC.

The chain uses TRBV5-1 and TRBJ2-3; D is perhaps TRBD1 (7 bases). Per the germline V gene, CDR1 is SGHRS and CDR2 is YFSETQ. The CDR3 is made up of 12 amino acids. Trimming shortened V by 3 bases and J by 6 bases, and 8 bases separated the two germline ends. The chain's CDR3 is CASSSGGDTQYF. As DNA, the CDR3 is TGCGCCAGCAGCTCAGGGGGGGATACGCAGTATTTT.

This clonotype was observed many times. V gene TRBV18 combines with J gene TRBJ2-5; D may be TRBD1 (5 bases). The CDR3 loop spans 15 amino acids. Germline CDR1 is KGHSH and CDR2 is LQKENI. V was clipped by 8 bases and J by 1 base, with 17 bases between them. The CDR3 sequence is CASTTRRQTQETQYF. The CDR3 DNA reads TGTGCCAGCACAACCCGGAGACAGACCCAAGAGACCCAGTACTTC.

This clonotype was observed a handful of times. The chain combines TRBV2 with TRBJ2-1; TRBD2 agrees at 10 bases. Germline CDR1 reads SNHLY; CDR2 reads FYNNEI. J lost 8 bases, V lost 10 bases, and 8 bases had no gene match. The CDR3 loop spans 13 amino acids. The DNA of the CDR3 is TGTGCCACTACACTAGCGGGGTTCGATGAGCAGTTCTTC. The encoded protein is CATTLAGFDEQFF.